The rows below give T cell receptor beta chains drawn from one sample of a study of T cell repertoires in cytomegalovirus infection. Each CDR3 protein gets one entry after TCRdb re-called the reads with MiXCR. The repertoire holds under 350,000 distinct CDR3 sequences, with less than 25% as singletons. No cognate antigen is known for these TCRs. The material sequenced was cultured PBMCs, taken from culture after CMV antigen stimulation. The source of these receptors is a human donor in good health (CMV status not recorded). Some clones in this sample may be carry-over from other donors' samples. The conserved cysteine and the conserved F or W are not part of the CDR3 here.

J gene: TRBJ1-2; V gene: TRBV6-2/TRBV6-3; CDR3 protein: ASSPTPTGFGGYT
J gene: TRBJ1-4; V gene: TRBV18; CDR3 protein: ASSRANTDLLNNEKLF
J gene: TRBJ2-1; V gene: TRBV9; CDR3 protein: ASSVDLRASGAYNEQF
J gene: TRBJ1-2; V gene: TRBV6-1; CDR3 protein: ASSEQGASYGYT
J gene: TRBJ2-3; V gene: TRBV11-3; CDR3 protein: ASSRSSGHSTDTQY
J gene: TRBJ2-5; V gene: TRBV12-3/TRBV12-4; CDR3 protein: ASSLGTGGYQETQY
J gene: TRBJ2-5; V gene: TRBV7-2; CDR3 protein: ASSSRWGETQY
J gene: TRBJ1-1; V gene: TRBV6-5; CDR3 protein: ASSYSAGGRSTEAF
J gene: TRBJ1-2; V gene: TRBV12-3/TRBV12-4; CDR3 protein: ASSNPYNYGYT
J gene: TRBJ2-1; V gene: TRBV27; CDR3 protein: ASSLHGPRGGQF
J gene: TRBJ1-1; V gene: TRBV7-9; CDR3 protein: ASSLRGETEAF
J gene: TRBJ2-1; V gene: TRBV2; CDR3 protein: ASNRDRGYNEQF
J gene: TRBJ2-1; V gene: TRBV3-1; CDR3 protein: ASSQDRAGGFEQF
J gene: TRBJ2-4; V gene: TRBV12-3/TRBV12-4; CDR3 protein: ASSVTDLNIQY
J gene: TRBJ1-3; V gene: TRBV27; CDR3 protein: ASRATVSSGNTIY
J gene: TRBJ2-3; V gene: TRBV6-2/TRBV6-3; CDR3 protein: ASIAGGAGPDTQY
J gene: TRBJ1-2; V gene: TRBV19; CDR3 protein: ASSRAGMDYGYT
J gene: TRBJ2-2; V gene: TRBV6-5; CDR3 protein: ASRRVVRGQSRAATRELF
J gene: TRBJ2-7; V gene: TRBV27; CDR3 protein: ASSLFGGPLGEQY
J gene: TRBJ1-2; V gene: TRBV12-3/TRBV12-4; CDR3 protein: ASSFSRKGAIGYT
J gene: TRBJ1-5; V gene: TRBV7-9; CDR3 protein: ASSGESDSNQPQH
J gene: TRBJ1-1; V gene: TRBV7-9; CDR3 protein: ASSTQGPEAF
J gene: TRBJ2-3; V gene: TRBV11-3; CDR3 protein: ASSLTRTSGRNWGTDTQY
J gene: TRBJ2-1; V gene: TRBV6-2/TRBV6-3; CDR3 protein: AGSGTSGTEQF
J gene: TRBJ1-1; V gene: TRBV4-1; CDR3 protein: ASSHLPRQGLGPEAF
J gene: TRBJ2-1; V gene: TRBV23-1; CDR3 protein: ASSQSVLPNEQF
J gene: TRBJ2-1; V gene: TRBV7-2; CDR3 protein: ASSSGLAGPSEQF
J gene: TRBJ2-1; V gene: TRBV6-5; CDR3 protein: ASAGTSGFSYNEQF
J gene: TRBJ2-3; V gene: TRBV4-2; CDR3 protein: ASSQEAGPADTQY
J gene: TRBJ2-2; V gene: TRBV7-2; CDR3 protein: ASSLESGLAGAIGELF
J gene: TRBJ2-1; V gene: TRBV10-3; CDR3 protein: AIREATSGANEQF
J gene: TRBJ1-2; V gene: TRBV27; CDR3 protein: ASSLYDGQYGYT
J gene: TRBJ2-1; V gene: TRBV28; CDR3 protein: ASSSGLAGGRYNEQF
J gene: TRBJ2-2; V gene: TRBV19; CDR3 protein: ASSSFRDRDTGELF
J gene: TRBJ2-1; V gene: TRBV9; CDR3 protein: ASSATGGWDEQF
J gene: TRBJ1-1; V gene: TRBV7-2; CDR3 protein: ASSFRGAQTYTEAF
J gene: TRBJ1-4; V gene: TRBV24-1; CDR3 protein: ATSESGVREKLF
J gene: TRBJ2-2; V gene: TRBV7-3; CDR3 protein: ASSLNLTGELF
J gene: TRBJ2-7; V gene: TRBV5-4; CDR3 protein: ASSFSSGRVREQY
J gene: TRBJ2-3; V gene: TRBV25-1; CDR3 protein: ASSEPQREGSDTQY
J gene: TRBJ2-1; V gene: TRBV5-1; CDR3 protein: ASSLSQGLSYNEQF
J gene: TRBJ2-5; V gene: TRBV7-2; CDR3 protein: ASSTGTSAYQETQY
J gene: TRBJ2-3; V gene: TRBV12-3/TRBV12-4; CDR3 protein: ASSFSSGRYTDTQY
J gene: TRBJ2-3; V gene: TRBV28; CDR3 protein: AVMEGQNTQY